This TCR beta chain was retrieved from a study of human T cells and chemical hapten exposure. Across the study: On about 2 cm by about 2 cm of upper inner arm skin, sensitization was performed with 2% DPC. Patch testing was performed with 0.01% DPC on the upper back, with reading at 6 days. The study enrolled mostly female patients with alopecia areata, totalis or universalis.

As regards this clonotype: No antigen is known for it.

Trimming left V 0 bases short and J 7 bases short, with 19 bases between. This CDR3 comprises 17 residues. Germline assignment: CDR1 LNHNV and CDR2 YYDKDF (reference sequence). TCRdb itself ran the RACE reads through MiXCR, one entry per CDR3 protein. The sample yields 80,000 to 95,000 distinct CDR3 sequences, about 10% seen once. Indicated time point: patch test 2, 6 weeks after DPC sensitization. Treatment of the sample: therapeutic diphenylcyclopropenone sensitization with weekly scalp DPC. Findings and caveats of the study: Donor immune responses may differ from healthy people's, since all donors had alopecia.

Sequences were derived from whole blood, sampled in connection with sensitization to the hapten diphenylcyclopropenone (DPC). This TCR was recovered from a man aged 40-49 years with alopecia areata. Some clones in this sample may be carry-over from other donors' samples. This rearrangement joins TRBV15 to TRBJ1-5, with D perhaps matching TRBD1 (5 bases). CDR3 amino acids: CATSREAIGVSGQPQHF. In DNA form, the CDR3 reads TGTGCCACCAGCAGAGAAGCGATAGGGGTTTCAGGGCAGCCCCAGCATTTT.